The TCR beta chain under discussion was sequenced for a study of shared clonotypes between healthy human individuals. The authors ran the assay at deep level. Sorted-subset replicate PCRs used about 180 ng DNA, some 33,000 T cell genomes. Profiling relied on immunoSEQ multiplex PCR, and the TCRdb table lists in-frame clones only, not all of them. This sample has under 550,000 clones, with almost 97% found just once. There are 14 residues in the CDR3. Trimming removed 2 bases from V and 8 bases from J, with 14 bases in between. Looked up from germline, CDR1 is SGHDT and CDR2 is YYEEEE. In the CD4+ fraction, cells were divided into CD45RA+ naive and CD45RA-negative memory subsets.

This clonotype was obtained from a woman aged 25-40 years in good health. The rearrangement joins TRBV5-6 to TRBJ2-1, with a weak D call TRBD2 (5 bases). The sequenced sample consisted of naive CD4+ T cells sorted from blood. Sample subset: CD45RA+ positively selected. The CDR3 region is CASSFRTGRDEQFF. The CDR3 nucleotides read TGTGCCAGCAGCTTCCGGACTGGACGAGATGAGCAGTTCTTC.